This T cell receptor (beta chain) was found in a study of tumor-infiltrating lymphocytes in localized non-small cell lung cancer. The V and J ends lost 6 bases and 3 bases respectively, with 18 bases between them. CDR1 MNHEY and CDR2 SMNVEV come from the germline V gene (reference sequence). The CDR3 runs 15 residues. The data were produced by immunoSEQ multiplex PCR, yet TCRdb's version contains in-frame clones alone and is incomplete. The sample lists 13,000 to 15,000 clones, approximately 72% seen once, with less than 9.5% in the top ten. The chain recombines TRBV27 with TRBJ2-7; D possibly corresponds to TRBD1 (6 bases). The sequenced sample was uninvolved lung tissue not adjacent to the tumor. The TCR was taken from a human donor with non-small cell lung cancer. Written as DNA, the CDR3 is TGTGCCAGCAGGCAGGGGCAGGGCTCTCTCTACGAGCAGTACTTC. The encoded protein is CASRQGQGSLYEQYF.